Listed here are 24 T cell receptor beta chains from one sample, sequenced in a study of tissue T cells after allogeneic stem cell transplantation. TCRdb keeps only in-frame clones here, not all; method: immunoSEQ multiplex PCR. The table records about 17,000 clones, approximately 70% of them present only once. Sequencing was done on a sample of spleen. The source is a female BALB/c mouse in good health. The MHC haplotype of this mouse line is H2-d.

A remark on this clone: Gene names follow the mouse nomenclature. The read is 1 residue too short to cover the CDR3 end, so that end is filled in from the germline J gene. This chain uses TRBV31 with TRBJ2-3; TRBD2 matches 10 bases. Germline V gene sequence: CDR1 GKSSPN, CDR2 SITVG. The V segment lost 1 base and the J segment 2 bases; nucleotides outside the gene matches: 3. The CDR3 is 15 residues long. CDR3 protein: CAWSPGTGVAETLYF. Incomplete CDR3 DNA: TGTGCCTGGAGTCCCGGGACTGGGGTTGCAGAAACGCTGTAT.

Comment on this clone: Mouse gene names and germline throughout. The read finishes 1 residue shy of the CDR3 end, and the germline J gene is used to complete it. The J gene is TRBJ2-5, the V gene TRBV20; perhaps D is TRBD1 or TRBD2 (6 bases each). V lost 2 bases, J lost 4 bases, and 10 bases lay in between. This CDR3 has 13 residues. The V gene's germline CDR1 is GFQATS and CDR2 STVNSAI. Here the CDR3 reads CGARWRGEDTQYF. Partial CDR3 DNA: TGTGGTGCTAGGTGGAGGGGGGAAGACACCCAGTAC.

With respect to this clone: The gene names given are mouse names. The read gets to within 1 residue of the CDR3 end, and the germline J gene fills in the rest. The rearrangement joins TRBV13-1 to TRBJ2-5; 7 positions agree with TRBD1. Germline-derived CDR1 and CDR2 are NSHNY and SYGAGN. The CDR3 has 14 amino acids. J gave up 7 bases and V 0 bases, and 5 bases lay outside the gene matches. The CDR3 loop reads CASSDAGGDYTQYF. CDR3 DNA (partial): TGTGCCAGCAGTGATGCAGGGGGAGATTACACCCAGTAC.

With respect to this clone: The genes and germline here are from mouse. Read sequence stops 1 residue before the CDR3 end, and the germline J gene provides the missing end. The chain links TRBV19 to TRBJ2-7; no reliable D call. This CDR3 is 13 amino acids long. The V end was cut by 1 base, the J end by 0 bases, with 5 bases between. Germline loops: CDR1 FNHDT, CDR2 SITEND (reference sequence). CDR3 protein: CASSIPPSYEQYF. The sequenced part of the CDR3 DNA is TGTGCCAGCAGTATACCACCCTCCTATGAACAGTAC.

Concerning this clone itself: Germline and genes here are mouse. The read ends 1 residue shy of where the CDR3 ends; the end is completed using the germline J gene. J is TRBJ1-4 and V is TRBV29, with TRBD1 as a possible D gene (6 bases). The CDR3 totals 15 residues. V was trimmed by 0 bases and J by 4 bases, leaving 9 bases between them. Germline loops: CDR1 MSHET, CDR2 SYDVDS. The part of the CDR3 DNA that was read is TGTGCTAGCAGTTTATCGAAGGGGGGCAACGAAAGATTATTT. Translating it yields CASSLSKGGNERLF. The whole CDR3 protein reads CASSLSKGGNERLFF.

As concerns this clone: Mouse gene names apply. The CDR3 end lies 1 residue beyond the end of the read and is filled in from the germline J gene. V gene TRBV29 combines with J gene TRBJ2-7; 9 bases align to TRBD1. V lost 8 bases, J lost 4 bases, and 3 bases stayed unmatched. This CDR3 contains 12 residues. Germline CDR1 reads MSHET; CDR2 reads SYDVDS. Here the CDR3 reads CASRDRVYEQYF. CDR3 DNA, as far as it was read: TGTGCTAGCCGGGACAGGGTGTATGAACAGTAC.

As for this clone: Gene and germline names: mouse. The read comes to an end 1 residue before the CDR3 does, leaving the germline J gene to fill in the end. J is TRBJ1-1 and V is TRBV2; D remains unclear. The germline V and J ends were trimmed by 1 base and 4 bases, with 4 bases remaining between them. Germline values: CDR1 LGHNA, CDR2 YSYQKL. CDR3 length equals 12 residues. The CDR3 DNA, read in part, is TGTGCCAGCAGCCAAGGGGTCACAGAAGTCTTC. Translation: CASSQGVTEVF. The full CDR3 is CASSQGVTEVFF.

A remark on this clone: Gene names are the mouse ones. CDR3 amino acids: CAWSLAGGEENERLFF. CDR3 bases read: TGTGCCTGGAGCCTGGCGGGGGGGGAGGAAAACGAAAGATTATTT. V is TRBV31 and J is TRBJ1-4; tentative D call: TRBD1 (5 bases). The CDR3 end lies 1 residue beyond the end of the read and is filled in from the germline J gene. With 3 bases removed from V and 5 bases from J, the gap between germline ends came to 19 bases. This CDR3 has 16 amino acids. CDR1 and CDR2 from the germline V gene are GKSSPN and SITVG.

Concerning this clone: Gene names denote mouse genes. The sequenced fragment ends 1 residue before the CDR3 boundary, so the rest is inferred from the germline J gene. This rearrangement joins TRBV13-2 to TRBJ1-6; perhaps TRBD1 as D (5 bases). TRBJ1-6 is labeled an ORF, and its function is uncertain. Deletions cut 2 bases from V and 7 bases from J, with 7 bases between. CDR1 and CDR2 (germline): NNHNN, SYGAGS (reference sequence). CDR3 length equals 13 residues. The CDR3 bases that were read are TGTGCCAGCGGTGAGGGGCGCAATTCGCCCCTCTAC. It translates to CASGEGRNSPLY. The complete CDR3 reads CASGEGRNSPLYF.

This clone was detected only a few times. Here the gene names and germline are mouse. The read finishes 1 residue shy of the CDR3 end, and the germline J gene is used to complete it. The chain has TRBV19 and TRBJ1-4; no definite D call. The ends were cut back, 4 bases at V and 0 bases at J, with 7 bases in the middle. CDR3 size: 14 residues. Germline-derived CDR1 and CDR2 are FNHDT and SITEND (reference sequence). The sequenced CDR3 bases are TGTGCCAGCAGTTACATCATTTCCAACGAAAGATTATTT. It translates to CASSYIISNERLF. In full, the CDR3 reads CASSYIISNERLFF.

This clone was detected a few times. Gene labels here are mouse ones. The observed sequence ends 1 residue before the CDR3 terminus, with the missing tail filled in from the germline J gene. The chain recombines TRBV20 with TRBJ1-4, with 7 bases lining up with TRBD1. Germline loops: CDR1 GFQATS, CDR2 STVNSAI. The CDR3 totals 12 residues. V trimming: 4 bases; J trimming: 7 bases; junction bases outside the gene matches: 3. This CDR3 reads CGAMTGPERLFF. Partial CDR3 DNA: TGTGGTGCTATGACAGGGCCCGAAAGATTATTT. Together with reference TRBV20 and TRBJ1-4, the CDR3 gives the full variable domain: GALVYQYPRRTICKSGTSMRMECQAVGFQATSVAWYRQSPQKTFELIALSTVNSAIKYEQNFTQEKFPISHPNLSFSSMTVLNAYLEDRGLYLCGAMTGPERLFFGHGTKLSVL.

This clone was detected once. Gene names denote mouse genes. From the germline J gene comes the end of the CDR3, since the read stops 1 residue before it. Other DNA sequences in the sample encode the same CDR3. The V call is TRBV13-2, the J call TRBJ2-5; D is perhaps TRBD1 (6 bases). Trimming removed 5 bases at V and 0 bases at J, with 10 bases between. Germline V gives CDR1 NNHNN, CDR2 SYGAGS (reference sequence). The CDR3 has 14 residues. The CDR3 DNA, read in part, is TGTGCCAGCGGGGGGACACTTAACCAAGACACCCAGTAC. Amino acid sequence: CASGGTLNQDTQY. The entire CDR3 is CASGGTLNQDTQYF.

In regard to this clone: The gene names here belong to mouse. The read terminates 1 residue before the CDR3 end, so the remaining end is supplied by the germline J gene. The J gene is TRBJ2-3, the V gene TRBV19, with D tentatively TRBD1 (7 bases). CDR1 and CDR2 (germline): FNHDT, SITEND (reference sequence). The CDR3 sequence is 15 residues long. V lost 2 bases, J lost 0 bases, and 10 bases lay in between. The part of the CDR3 DNA that was read is TGTGCCAGCAGTATGGAGGGGGCTAGTGCAGAAACGCTGTAT. Residues: CASSMEGASAETLY. The whole CDR3 is CASSMEGASAETLYF.

As regards this clone: Mouse germline and gene names are used. The missing CDR3 end, 1 residue past where the read stops, is filled in from the germline J gene. Other DNA sequences of this sample code for an identical CDR3. V gene TRBV5 combines with J gene TRBJ2-1; D is perhaps TRBD2 (5 bases). The V and J ends lost 0 bases and 3 bases respectively, with 9 bases between them. Germline values: CDR1 LGHNA, CDR2 YNLKQL (reference sequence). There are 15 residues in the CDR3. The sequenced part of the CDR3 DNA is TGTGCCAGCAGCCAAGATCCTGGGCGCTATGCTGAGCAGTTC. It specifies CASSQDPGRYAEQF. The complete CDR3 protein is CASSQDPGRYAEQFF.

Comment on this clone: The gene names given are mouse names. The CDR3 is cut off 1 residue early in the read; its end comes from the germline J gene. The genes are TRBV19 and TRBJ2-1; 11 nucleotides match TRBD2. The J segment lost 2 bases and the V segment lost 4 bases, leaving 2 bases of the junction unmatched. The germline gives CDR1 FNHDT, CDR2 SITEND (reference sequence). The CDR3 totals 15 residues. CDR3 in amino acids: CASSRDWGYYAEQFF. The sequenced part of the CDR3 DNA is TGTGCCAGCAGTCGGGACTGGGGGTACTATGCTGAGCAGTTC. The variable domain in full, with the rest retrieved from reference TRBV19 and TRBJ2-1, is GGIITQTPKFLIGQEGQKLTLKCQQNFNHDTMYWYRQDSGKGLRLIYYSITENDLQKGDLSEGYDASREKKSSFSLTVTSAQKNEMAVFLCASSRDWGYYAEQFFGPGTRLTVL.

Concerning this clone: Germline and genes: mouse. CDR3 DNA, as far as it was read: TGTGCCAGCAGTGACCCCGGGACAAACAACCAGGCTCCGCTT. As protein: CASSDPGTNNQAPL. The CDR3 reads in full as CASSDPGTNNQAPLF. The J gene is TRBJ1-5, the V gene TRBV13-3; possibly TRBD1 for D (6 bases). The read terminates 1 residue before the CDR3 end, so the remaining end is supplied by the germline J gene. V lost 2 bases to trimming and J lost 1 base, with 10 bases between them. The CDR3 consists of 15 residues. The germline gives CDR1 NNHDY, CDR2 SYVADS.

This clone appeared a single time. Mouse germline and gene names are used. The DNA read from the CDR3 is TGTGCCAGCAGTCTCGGGGGGACCACAGAAGTCTTC. Protein product: CASSLGGTTEVF. In full, the CDR3 reads CASSLGGTTEVFF. The chain carries TRBV24 and TRBJ1-1; D might be TRBD1 (5 bases). The read gets to within 1 residue of the CDR3 end, and the germline J gene fills in the rest. Germline V lookup: CDR1 KGHTA, CDR2 FRNEEI. This CDR3 has 13 residues. The V end was cut by 3 bases, the J end by 4 bases, with 9 bases between.

Remarks on this clone: The genes are named according to mouse. The read gets to within 1 residue of the CDR3 end, and the germline J gene fills in the rest. J is TRBJ2-1 and V is TRBV31, with D perhaps TRBD2 (7 bases). Deletions cut 1 base from V and 5 bases from J, with 12 bases between. Per the germline V gene, CDR1 is GKSSPN and CDR2 is SITVG. There are 14 residues in the CDR3. CDR3 loop: CAWSRWGADAEQFF. The DNA read from the CDR3 is TGTGCCTGGAGTCGATGGGGGGCCGATGCTGAGCAGTTC.

Details on this clone: The gene names here belong to mouse. The CDR3 end lies 1 residue beyond the end of the read and is filled in from the germline J gene. Other DNA sequences of this sample code for an identical CDR3. V gene TRBV1 combines with J gene TRBJ2-3; 7 bases line up with TRBD2. Germline assignment: CDR1 NSQYPW and CDR2 LRSPGD (reference sequence). V lost 1 base to trimming and J lost 0 bases; unmatched junction nucleotides: 1. CDR3 size: 15 residues. The CDR3 protein is CTCSAVGGSAETLYF. CDR3 bases read: TGCACCTGCAGTGCAGTTGGGGGGAGTGCAGAAACGCTGTAT.

Regarding this clone: The gene symbols are mouse symbols. The read ends 1 residue early relative to the CDR3; the germline J gene fills the gap. The rearrangement joins TRBV13-2 to TRBJ2-5; 9 nucleotides agree with TRBD1. The CDR3 spans 13 residues. The germline gives CDR1 NNHNN, CDR2 SYGAGS (reference sequence). V lost 5 bases and J lost 4; bases outside the gene matches: 2. The chain's CDR3 is CASGRDREDTQYF. The sequenced CDR3 bases are TGTGCCAGCGGCCGGGACAGGGAAGACACCCAGTAC.

This clone was seen a single time. Gene names follow the mouse nomenclature. The CDR3 end is not reached by the read, which stops 1 residue before it; the germline J gene fills it in. The chain has TRBV16 and TRBJ1-4; D may be TRBD1 (5 bases). This CDR3 has 16 residues. V shed 0 bases and J shed 1 base, with 9 bases lying between them. The germline gives CDR1 SGHSA, CDR2 FRNQAP. The sequenced CDR3 bases are TGTGCAAGCAGCTTAGAGCCAGACAGTTCCAACGAAAGATTATTT. Translating gives CASSLEPDSSNERLF. The whole CDR3 sequence is CASSLEPDSSNERLFF.

A word on this clone: Genes here carry mouse names. The read terminates 1 residue before the CDR3 end, so the remaining end is supplied by the germline J gene. The chain links TRBV29 to TRBJ2-2; 7 nucleotides line up with TRBD1. Germline CDR1 and CDR2: MSHET and SYDVDS. This CDR3 spans 15 amino acids. After removal of 5 bases from V and 0 bases from J, the junction contained 3 bases not matched to a gene. The sequenced CDR3 bases are TGTGCTAGCAGTCACGGACAGGCAAACACCGGGCAGCTCTAC. Its protein product is CASSHGQANTGQLY. The whole CDR3 protein is CASSHGQANTGQLYF.

About this clone itself: The genes are named according to mouse. The read halts 1 residue ahead of the CDR3 end, with the missing end drawn from the germline J gene. The chain uses TRBV4 and TRBJ2-5, with 8 bases fitting TRBD1. Germline trimming cut 4 bases from V and 10 bases from J; bases unmatched to any gene: 4. The germline CDR1 and CDR2 sequences are LGHDT and YNNKQL (reference sequence). The CDR3 sequence is 12 residues long. CDR3 loop: CASSFLQGAQYF. The CDR3 DNA, read in part, is TGTGCCAGCAGCTTTTTACAGGGGGCCCAGTAC.

On this clone: Gene names refer to mouse genes. The CDR3 end is not reached by the read, which stops 1 residue before it; the germline J gene fills it in. The V and J genes are TRBV13-2 and TRBJ1-2; 8 positions match TRBD1. V lost 1 base, J lost 4 bases, and 3 bases stayed unmatched. Germline V gene sequence: CDR1 NNHNN, CDR2 SYGAGS (reference sequence). The CDR3 runs to 14 residues. Incomplete CDR3 DNA: TGTGCCAGCGGTGATACAGGGGGACCCTCCGACTACACC. Translation gives CASGDTGGPSDYT. The CDR3 in its entirety is CASGDTGGPSDYTF.